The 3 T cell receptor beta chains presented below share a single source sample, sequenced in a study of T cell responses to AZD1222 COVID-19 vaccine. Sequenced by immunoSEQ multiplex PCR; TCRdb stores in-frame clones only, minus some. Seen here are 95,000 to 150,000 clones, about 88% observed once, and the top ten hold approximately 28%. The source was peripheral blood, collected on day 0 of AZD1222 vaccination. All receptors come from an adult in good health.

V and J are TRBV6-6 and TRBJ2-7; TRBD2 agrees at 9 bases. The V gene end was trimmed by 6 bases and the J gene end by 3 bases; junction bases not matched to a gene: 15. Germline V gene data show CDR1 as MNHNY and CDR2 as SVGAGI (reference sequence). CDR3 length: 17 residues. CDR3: CASRRSSGLADNYEQYF. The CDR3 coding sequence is TGTGCCAGCAGGCGAAGCTCGGGACTAGCTGATAACTACGAGCAGTACTTC.

In nucleotides, the CDR3 is TGTGCCAGCAGTCCCTCACTAGCGGAGGGGATCTACGAGCAGTACTTC. Translated: CASSPSLAEGIYEQYF. This chain uses TRBV6-6 with TRBJ2-7, with TRBD2 matching 8 bases. Unmatched junction bases numbered 12, after V lost 5 bases and J lost 3 bases. The CDR3 length is 16 residues. The germline V gene encodes CDR1 MNHNY and CDR2 SVGAGI (reference sequence).

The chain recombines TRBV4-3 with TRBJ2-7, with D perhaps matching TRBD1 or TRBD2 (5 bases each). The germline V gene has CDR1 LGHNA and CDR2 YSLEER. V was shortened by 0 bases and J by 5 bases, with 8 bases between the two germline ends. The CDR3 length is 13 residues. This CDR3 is CASSQDRGNEQYF. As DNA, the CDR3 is TGCGCCAGCAGCCAAGATCGGGGCAACGAGCAGTACTTC.